This TCR beta chain derives from a study of T-cell memory formation after mild COVID-19. Findings and caveats of the study: Shrinking CD4+ clones were chiefly CM and EM; CD8+ ones were chiefly EMRA.

Details on this clonotype: Its antigen is unknown.

TCRdb analysed the 5' RACE reads with MiXCR anew, one entry per CDR3 protein. The data hold around 100,000 distinct CDR3 sequences, with around 10% observed a single time. This CDR3 has 16 amino acids. Germline V gene sequence: CDR1 MNHEY, CDR2 SMNVEV (reference sequence). V gave up 5 bases and J gave up 2 bases; unmatched junction bases: 6. The sample taken for sequencing was PBMCs or a T cell subset sorted from them (not recorded which). The chain has TRBV27 and TRBJ2-1; 10 bases are shared with TRBD2. The source of this sequence is a man aged 18 to 35 who had mild COVID-19 (a few samples of this study predate the infection). Cell type and time point are not known. CDR3 coding DNA: TGTGCCAGCAGTGAACTAGCGGGGACCACCTACAATGAGCAGTTCTTC. Translating it yields CASSELAGTTYNEQFF.